The sequence of this T cell receptor beta chain was determined in a study of T-cell reconstitution after alpha-beta-depleted transplantation in children. The CDR3 is made up of 15 amino acids. Between the trimmed V and J ends, which lost 1 base and 3 bases, there was a span of 14 bases. In germline, CDR1 is SGHRS, CDR2 YFSETQ. This clonotype showed up many times. It was with unique molecular identifiers that the TCRbeta library was prepared. Via MiXCR, TCRdb re-called the PCR reads, giving one row per CDR3 protein. The table lists approximately 200,000 distinct CDR3 sequences, roughly 14% of them singletons.

The sample in question was PBMCs from the stem cell graft donor, obtained from the stem cell graft. The V call is TRBV5-1, the J call TRBJ2-7; no clear D. The origin of this receptor is a human donor who donated a stem cell graft to a child with acute lymphoblastic leukemia. The CDR3 loop is CASSLRSISDYEQYF. Here the CDR3 DNA reads TGCGCCAGCAGCTTGCGGAGTATCAGTGACTACGAGCAGTACTTC.